This passage covers 30 T cell receptor beta chains from one sample sequenced in a study of identical twins. MiXCR, run by TCRdb on the 5' RACE reads, gives a single entry per CDR3 protein. Here the sample spans over 200,000 distinct CDR3 sequences, less than 9.5% being singletons. The source material was memory (CD45RO+) T cells sorted from blood. These TCRs come from a woman younger than 30 in good health.

This chain links TRBV4-3 with TRBJ2-3; D is possibly TRBD1 (6 bases). The CDR3 has 15 amino acids. Between the trimmed V and J ends, which lost 1 base and 1 base, there was a span of 9 bases. The V gene's germline CDR1 is LGHNA and CDR2 YSLEER. CDR3: CASSQVQGRTDTQYF. The CDR3 coding sequence is TGCGCCAGCAGCCAAGTACAGGGACGCACAGATACGCAGTATTTT.

Only a few counts were recorded for this clonotype. This chain links TRBV5-4 with TRBJ2-2, with a tentative D call TRBD2 (5 bases). Trimming stripped 5 bases from V and 8 bases from J, with 16 bases between. This CDR3 is 14 amino acids long. The germline gives CDR1 SGHNT, CDR2 YYREEE (reference sequence). The CDR3 sequence is CASRHTRETGELFF. CDR3 sequence (DNA): TGTGCCAGCAGACACACTAGGGAGACAGGGGAGCTGTTTTTT.

The J gene is TRBJ2-7, the V gene TRBV20-1; TRBD2 matches at 11 bases. CDR3 size: 15 residues. The junction had 8 bases not matched to a gene; V was cut back by 5 bases and J by 2 bases. Germline lookup yields CDR1 DFQATT and CDR2 SNEGSKA (reference sequence). The CDR3 DNA sequence: TGCAGTGCTGTCAATAGCGGGAGGGCCCCCTACGAGCAGTACTTC. Translation gives CSAVNSGRAPYEQYF.

The chain has TRBV2 and TRBJ2-2; possibly TRBD1 for D (6 bases). The V end was cut by 9 bases, the J end by 1 base, with 15 bases between. Germline loops: CDR1 SNHLY, CDR2 FYNNEI. The CDR3 spans 15 residues. The CDR3 region has the DNA TGTGCCAGTTCTATGCCGGGACAGAACACCGGGGAGCTGTTTTTT. Translation gives CASSMPGQNTGELFF.

The chain recombines TRBV3-1 with TRBJ2-5; a weak D match, TRBD1 (6 bases). With 1 base removed from V and 2 bases from J, the gap between germline ends came to 17 bases. Germline CDR1 LGHDT, CDR2 YNNKEL (reference sequence). CDR3 length: 17 amino acids. The CDR3 DNA sequence: TGTGCCAGCAGCCAAGCCCGCAGGGGATATCGACAAGAGACCCAGTACTTC. Encoded protein: CASSQARRGYRQETQYF.

This clonotype was counted many times. This chain joins TRBV29-1 and TRBJ1-4; 9 nucleotides align to TRBD1. The junction had 3 bases not matched to a gene; V was cut back by 6 bases and J by 7 bases. CDR1 and CDR2 from the germline V gene are SQVTM and ANQGSEA. The CDR3 has 12 residues. CDR3 nucleotide sequence: TGCAGCGTAAAGGACAGGGGTGAAAAACTGTTTTTT. Translated: CSVKDRGEKLFF.

This clonotype was found a few times. For the CDR3, the DNA is TGTGCCAGCAGCTCCCGTATGACAGGGGTCGGGGCCAACGTCCTGACTTTC. It translates to CASSSRMTGVGANVLTF. The V gene is TRBV7-9, the J gene TRBJ2-6, with 8 bases lining up with TRBD1. Germline V lookup: CDR1 SEHNR, CDR2 FQNEAQ (reference sequence). CDR3 length equals 17 residues. V lost 4 bases, J lost 4 bases, and 9 bases stayed unmatched.

The V call is TRBV9, the J call TRBJ2-2, with D perhaps matching TRBD1 (6 bases). The CDR3 is 14 residues long. Trimming cost V 7 bases and J 6 bases, with 16 bases left between them. The germline V gene has CDR1 SGDLS and CDR2 YYNGEE. DNA of the CDR3: TGTGCCAGCGGGAACACTGGGGGCGCCGGGGAGCTGTTTTTT. This sequence encodes CASGNTGGAGELFF.

This clonotype has a handful of counts. The chain is built from TRBV20-1 and TRBJ2-7; 8 positions agree with TRBD2. Unmatched junction bases numbered 14, after V lost 6 bases and J lost 4 bases. Germline V gene lookup returns CDR1 DFQATT and CDR2 SNEGSKA (reference sequence). CDR3 length: 15 residues. CDR3 residues: CSAQEIRASGYEQYF. The CDR3 nucleotides read TGCAGTGCACAAGAAATCCGGGCTAGCGGGTACGAGCAGTACTTC.

This clonotype has only a few counts. The CDR3 sequence: CASSITSRRDEQFF. The DNA for the CDR3 is TGTGCCAGTAGTATAACCAGTAGACGCGATGAGCAGTTCTTC. This chain links TRBV19 with TRBJ2-1, with no clear D. This CDR3 contains 14 residues. Trimming took 2 bases from V and 8 from J, leaving 13 bases between them. Germline V gives CDR1 LNHDA, CDR2 SQIVND (reference sequence).

This clonotype occurred a few times. The chain combines TRBV7-9 with TRBJ2-7; D gene uncertain. CDR1 and CDR2 from the germline V gene are SEHNR and FQNEAQ (reference sequence). The CDR3 is 13 amino acids. Deletions cut 4 bases from V and 5 bases from J, with 12 bases between. DNA for the CDR3: TGTGCCAGCAGCTATAGAATTGGGCACGAGCAGTACTTC. Translation: CASSYRIGHEQYF.

This clonotype showed up just a few times. The chain employs TRBV12-3 or TRBV12-4 and TRBJ2-1; weak D call: TRBD2 (6 bases). The CDR3 runs to 15 residues. V was clipped by 6 bases and J by 6 bases, with 18 bases between them. CDR3 amino acids: CASRQVGLKANEQFF. The CDR3 DNA reads TGTGCCAGCAGACAGGTGGGACTCAAGGCCAATGAGCAGTTCTTC.

In its sample, this clonotype was seen many times. The chain joins TRBV6-2 or TRBV6-3 to TRBJ1-2, with TRBD1 as a possible D gene (5 bases). V lost 4 bases and J lost 11, with 11 bases in between. The CDR3 is 11 amino acids. CDR1 and CDR2 (germline): MNHEY, SVGEGT. The CDR3 sequence: CASSFDSGYTF. The CDR3 region has the DNA TGTGCCAGCAGTTTCGACAGTGGATACACCTTC.

This clonotype occurred a few times. The rearrangement joins TRBV5-1 to TRBJ2-1; perhaps D is TRBD1 or TRBD2 (5 bases each). Trimming removed 4 bases from V and 0 bases from J, with 11 bases in between. The CDR3 spans 15 residues. CDR1 and CDR2 (germline): SGHRS, YFSETQ. CDR3 nucleotide sequence: TGCGCCAGCAGCCGGGACCATAGCTCCTACAATGAGCAGTTCTTC. Translated, it gives CASSRDHSSYNEQFF.

The chain recombines TRBV14 with TRBJ2-1, with D tentatively TRBD1 (6 bases). Trimming stripped 0 bases from V and 4 bases from J, with 13 bases between. The CDR3 spans 16 residues. CDR1 is SGHDN, CDR2 FVKESK, per germline. This CDR3 is CASSQDRGWQYNEQFF. CDR3 nucleotides: TGTGCCAGCAGCCAAGATAGGGGGTGGCAGTACAATGAGCAGTTCTTC.

V and J are TRBV10-3 and TRBJ2-2, with TRBD2 matching over 7 bases. V lost 10 bases to trimming and J lost 7 bases; unmatched junction nucleotides: 12. The CDR3 has 14 amino acids. CDR1 and CDR2 from the germline V gene are ENHRY and SYGVKD. CDR3 sequence reads: CATSTSNGGGELFF. DNA of the CDR3: TGTGCCACATCGACTAGCAATGGGGGCGGGGAGCTGTTTTTT.

There are many counts of this clonotype. J is TRBJ1-4 and V is TRBV29-1; a weak D match, TRBD1 (5 bases). The CDR3 consists of 14 residues. V was cut by 0 bases and J by 4 bases, with 9 bases left in between. The germline V gene has CDR1 SQVTM and CDR2 ANQGSEA. The CDR3 DNA is TGCAGCGTTGAAGAATGGGGGAGTAATGAAAAACTGTTTTTT. It yields the protein CSVEEWGSNEKLFF.

The chain links TRBV11-2 to TRBJ2-7; D perhaps matches TRBD1 (6 bases). CDR3 size: 12 residues. In germline, CDR1 is SGHAT, CDR2 FQNNGV. V lost 2 bases to trimming and J lost 5 bases, with 7 bases between them. The DNA for the CDR3 is TGTGCCAGCAGCTTATGGACAGACGAGCAGTACTTC. Its protein is CASSLWTDEQYF.

The rearrangement links TRBV7-9 to TRBJ1-2; 7 positions agree with TRBD1. The J segment lost 8 bases and the V segment lost 5 bases, leaving 5 bases of the junction unmatched. Germline CDR1 reads SEHNR; CDR2 reads FQNEAQ (reference sequence). The CDR3 totals 12 residues. The DNA for the CDR3 is TGTGCCAGCAGCACAGGGGCTGGCGGCTACACCTTC. This sequence encodes CASSTGAGGYTF.

This clonotype was counted at least ten times. Here the CDR3 reads CSVSSGSNEQFF. CDR3 in DNA: TGCAGCGTTTCCAGCGGGAGCAATGAGCAGTTCTTC. The chain uses TRBV29-1 and TRBJ2-1, with 8 bases fitting TRBD2. From germline, CDR1 is SQVTM and CDR2 ANQGSEA. CDR3 size: 12 residues. V shed 5 bases, J shed 6 bases, and the junction held 3 bases outside the gene matches.

The genes are TRBV28 and TRBJ2-5; D not resolved. The length of the CDR3 is 13 residues. Germline assignment: CDR1 MDHEN and CDR2 SYDVKM. V lost 6 bases and J 5 bases, leaving 13 bases between the germline ends. The CDR3 loop is CASSWPNRETQYF. DNA for the CDR3: TGTGCCAGCAGCTGGCCGAATAGGGAGACCCAGTACTTC.

The chain carries TRBV5-1 and TRBJ2-7; 8 bases match TRBD1. This CDR3 comprises 14 residues. The V and J ends lost 0 bases and 8 bases, in that order; junction bases with no gene match: 7. Germline-derived CDR1 and CDR2 are SGHRS and YFSETQ. The DNA of the CDR3 is TGCGCCAGCAGCTTGGAGCCGGGACAGGCGAAGCAGTACTTC. Its protein is CASSLEPGQAKQYF.

The gene calls are TRBV6-1 and TRBJ2-2, with D possibly matching TRBD1 (5 bases). The germline V gene encodes CDR1 MNHNS and CDR2 SASEGT. The CDR3 is 14 amino acids. V was trimmed by 8 bases and J by 6 bases, leaving 16 bases between them. CDR3 region: CASAPVKGAGELFF. The CDR3 bases are TGTGCCAGCGCGCCAGTTAAAGGGGCCGGGGAGCTGTTTTTT.

This clonotype was counted many times. This sequence joins TRBV29-1 and TRBJ2-3; TRBD2 is a possible D gene (6 bases). Looked up from germline, CDR1 is SQVTM and CDR2 is ANQGSEA. The CDR3 totals 13 residues. Trimming left V 4 bases short and J 1 base short, with 9 bases between. CDR3 residues: CSVAWGGTDTQYF. The DNA of the CDR3 is TGCAGCGTTGCGTGGGGGGGCACAGATACGCAGTATTTT.

This clonotype was picked up one time. The chain employs TRBV11-3 and TRBJ2-1; D gene unclear. The length of the CDR3 is 15 residues. From germline, CDR1 is SGHNT and CDR2 YENEEA. Trimming left V 5 bases short and J 0 bases short, with 11 bases between. CDR3 in DNA: TGTGCCAGCAGCCCTCGGGCAGCCTCCTACAATGAGCAGTTCTTC. Protein product: CASSPRAASYNEQFF. The full variable domain, in which reference TRBV11-3 and TRBJ2-1 provide the parts outside the CDR3, is EAGVVQSPRYKIIEKKQPVAFWCNPISGHNTLYWYLQNLGQGPELLIRYENEEAVDDSQLPKDRFSAERLKGVDSTLKIQPAELGDSAVYLCASSPRAASYNEQFFGPGTRLTVL.

In this sample, this clonotype turned up a few times. The chain is built from TRBV18 and TRBJ2-7; D assignment may be TRBD1 or TRBD2 (5 bases each). Germline loops: CDR1 KGHSH, CDR2 LQKENI. CDR3 length equals 14 residues. Trimming shortened V by 3 bases and J by 2 bases, and 11 bases separated the two germline ends. The CDR3 sequence is CASSPWDRTYEQYF. The DNA for the CDR3 is TGTGCCAGCTCACCCTGGGACCGTACCTACGAGCAGTACTTC.

CDR3 coding DNA: TGTGCCAGCAGCCACGGGAGGTCCTACGAGCAGTACTTC. The encoded protein is CASSHGRSYEQYF. The chain is built from TRBV12-3 or TRBV12-4 and TRBJ2-7; 7 positions match TRBD2. The length of the CDR3 is 13 residues. V shed 6 bases and J 1 base; nucleotides not matched to a gene: 3.

This clonotype has more than one count but fewer than ten. The chain combines TRBV10-2 with TRBJ2-1; possible D gene TRBD1, 6 bases. Between the trimmed V and J ends, which lost 6 bases and 4 bases, there was a span of 16 bases. This CDR3 is built from 15 residues. Germline V gene sequence: CDR1 WSHSY, CDR2 SAAADI. CDR3 bases: TGCGCCAGCAGGCAGACAGGATCGGGTTACAATGAGCAGTTCTTC. Translation gives CASRQTGSGYNEQFF.

CDR3 amino acids: CASSFLAGHLEQYF. The CDR3, as DNA: TGTGCCAGCAGCTTCTTGGCCGGACATCTAGAGCAGTACTTC. The chain joins TRBV7-9 to TRBJ2-7; TRBD1 is a possible D gene (5 bases). V dropped 3 bases and J dropped 7 bases, with 16 bases sitting between them. Germline CDR1 reads SEHNR; CDR2 reads FQNEAQ (reference sequence). CDR3 length: 14 residues. The complete variable domain, with remaining parts taken from reference TRBV7-9 and TRBJ2-7, reads DTGVSQNPRHKITKRGQNVTFRCDPISEHNRLYWYRQTLGQGPEFLTYFQNEAQLEKSRLLSDRFSAERPKGSFSTLEIQRTEQGDSAMYLCASSFLAGHLEQYFGPGTRLTVT.

This clonotype was observed at least ten times. The chain recombines TRBV7-2 with TRBJ2-3, with D possibly TRBD2 on 5 matching bases. CDR1 SGHTA and CDR2 FQGNSA come from the germline V gene. Trimming stripped 5 bases from V and 0 bases from J, with 15 bases between. This CDR3 is built from 16 residues. The CDR3 DNA reads TGTGCCAGCAGCCGCCGCTCTCGCGGGAGCACAGATACGCAGTATTTT. This codes for CASSRRSRGSTDTQYF.